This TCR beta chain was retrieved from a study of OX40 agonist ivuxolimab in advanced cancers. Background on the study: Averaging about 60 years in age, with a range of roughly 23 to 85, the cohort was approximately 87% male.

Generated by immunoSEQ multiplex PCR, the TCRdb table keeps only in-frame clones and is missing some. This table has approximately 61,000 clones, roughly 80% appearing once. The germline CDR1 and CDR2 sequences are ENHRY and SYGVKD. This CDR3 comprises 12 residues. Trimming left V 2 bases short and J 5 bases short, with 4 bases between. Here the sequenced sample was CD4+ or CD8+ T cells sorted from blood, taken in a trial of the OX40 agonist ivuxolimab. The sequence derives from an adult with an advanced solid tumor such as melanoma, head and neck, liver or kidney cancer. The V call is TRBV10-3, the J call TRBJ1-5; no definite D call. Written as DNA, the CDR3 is TGTGCCATCAGTGAGGGGGATCAGCCCCAGCATTTT. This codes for CAISEGDQPQHF.